The clone carrying this T cell receptor beta chain was recorded a few times. Its antigen is unidentified. With 3 bases clipped from V and 6 bases from J, the junction kept 7 bases outside the gene matches. The germline V gene encodes CDR1 ENHRY and CDR2 SYGVKD. The CDR3 loop spans 15 amino acids. Via MiXCR, TCRdb re-called the reads, giving one row per CDR3 protein. The data show about 830,000 distinct CDR3 sequences, about 33% seen once. The data derive from a study of T cell repertoires in cytomegalovirus infection. Study details: As its CMV epitopes, the study selected recently identified HLA-C-restricted and well-studied HLA-B-restricted targets. Public TCR beta signature analysis indicated the presence of both CMV infection and matching HLA type. General observations from the study: HLA-C-restricted CMV clonotypes gave the most frequent clonotype in two of eight donors. Cumulative frequency (of public TCR beta family members) identified carriers of CMV plus the relevant HLA.

The sequenced sample was cultured CD8+ T cells from PBMCs, obtained from culture after CMV antigen stimulation. The chain combines TRBV10-3 with TRBJ1-1, with TRBD1 identical over 10 bases. This clonotype was obtained from a human donor in good health (CMV status not recorded). Some clones in this sample may be carry-over from other donors' samples. CDR3 DNA: TGTGCCATCAGTGACCCTAGACAGGGGGCCGCTGAAGCTTTCTTT. Its protein is CAISDPRQGAAEAFF.